A single sample gave rise to the 14 T cell receptor beta chains below, sequenced in a study of T cell responses to AZD1222 COVID-19 vaccine. TCRdb keeps only in-frame clones here, not all; method: immunoSEQ multiplex PCR. The sample consists of approximately 270,000 clones, 90% to 95% of them appearing once. Sample: peripheral blood, taken 28 days after the second AZD1222 dose. All receptors derive from an adult who received the AZD1222 COVID-19 vaccine.

V usage is TRBV16 and J usage is TRBJ2-1; D not certain. Germline V gene lookup returns CDR1 KGHSY and CDR2 FQNENV. The CDR3 loop spans 13 amino acids. V was clipped by 4 bases and J by 4 bases, with 8 bases between them. The CDR3 region is CASSPHTYNEQFF. CDR3 nucleotide sequence: TGTGCCAGCAGCCCCCATACATACAATGAGCAGTTCTTC.

The rearrangement links TRBV6-5 to TRBJ2-3; D may be TRBD1 or TRBD2 (6 bases each). The CDR3 sequence is 14 residues long. Trimming took off 4 bases at V and 5 bases at J, with 13 bases between the two ends. CDR1 and CDR2 from the germline V gene are MNHEY and SVGAGI. CDR3 bases: TGTGCCAGCAGTTCCCGGAGGGGGGTAGATACGCAGTATTTT. Translation: CASSSRRGVDTQYF.

The V gene is TRBV5-1, the J gene TRBJ2-7; the D call may be TRBD1 or TRBD2 (8 bases each). In germline, CDR1 is SGHRS, CDR2 YFSETQ. The CDR3 spans 16 residues. V lost 4 bases and J 7 bases, leaving 24 bases between the germline ends. Written as DNA, the CDR3 is TGCGCCAGCAGCCCCTCAGGGGGCGGGAGGTCTTTAGAGCAGTACTTC. It codes for CASSPSGGGRSLEQYF.

CDR3 sequence: CASSASPLGTVNEKLFF. The CDR3 DNA is TGTGCCAGCAGCGCCTCCCCCCTCGGAACAGTTAATGAAAAACTGTTTTTT. The chain links TRBV9 to TRBJ1-4; D unclear. V shed 3 bases and J shed 4 bases, with 19 bases lying between them. Germline CDR1 and CDR2: SGDLS and YYNGEE. This CDR3 region has 17 residues.

The chain recombines TRBV5-1 with TRBJ2-5; D gene unclear. This CDR3 region has 16 residues. Per the germline V gene, CDR1 is SGHRS and CDR2 is YFSETQ. V shed 3 bases and J shed 5 bases, with 20 bases lying between them. CDR3 nucleotide sequence: TGCGCCAGCAGCTCAAACCCTAGTGCGGCTTGGGAGACCCAGTACTTC. It translates to CASSSNPSAAWETQYF.

The rearrangement uses TRBV20-1 and TRBJ1-2; D remains unclear. From germline, CDR1 is DFQATT and CDR2 SNEGSKA (reference sequence). The CDR3 contains 12 residues. With 3 bases removed from V and 0 bases from J, the gap between germline ends came to 5 bases. The CDR3 DNA reads as TGCAGTGCTAGTTGGGCTAACTATGGCTACACCTTC. Its protein is CSASWANYGYTF.

The gene calls are TRBV15 and TRBJ2-5; a possible D gene is TRBD2 (6 bases). Germline V gives CDR1 LNHNV, CDR2 YYDKDF (reference sequence). Trimming removed 8 bases at V and 4 bases at J, with 11 bases between. The CDR3 runs 12 residues. CDR3 loop: CATPEGGETQYF. CDR3 in DNA: TGTGCCACCCCGGAGGGCGGAGAGACCCAGTACTTC.

The rearrangement joins TRBV9 to TRBJ2-5; D is unclear. V lost 0 bases and J lost 5, with 14 bases in between. This CDR3 has 15 residues. The V gene's germline CDR1 is SGDLS and CDR2 YYNGEE. The CDR3 is CASSVVSGSWETQYF. CDR3 DNA: TGTGCCAGCAGCGTAGTATCTGGCTCATGGGAGACCCAGTACTTC.

The genes are TRBV27 and TRBJ1-2; D uncertain. This CDR3 region has 13 residues. The V and J ends lost 2 bases and 0 bases respectively, with 4 bases between them. Germline assignment: CDR1 MNHEY and CDR2 SMNVEV (reference sequence). The CDR3 region has the DNA TGTGCCAGCAGTTTAGACACTAACTATGGCTACACCTTC. As protein: CASSLDTNYGYTF.

This rearrangement joins TRBV7-9 to TRBJ2-3, with TRBD2 matching over 13 bases. The V and J ends lost 2 bases and 3 bases, in that order; junction bases with no gene match: 8. This CDR3 has 18 residues. CDR1 and CDR2 from the germline V gene are SEHNR and FQNEAQ (reference sequence). The CDR3 spells CASSLIGTSGTGTDTQYF. In DNA form, the CDR3 reads TGTGCCAGCAGCTTAATCGGGACTAGCGGGACGGGGACAGATACGCAGTATTTT.

The genes are TRBV7-2 and TRBJ2-3; TRBD2 agrees at 10 bases. V trimming: 5 bases; J trimming: 4 bases; junction bases outside the gene matches: 9. Germline loops: CDR1 SGHTA, CDR2 FQGNSA. This CDR3 spans 16 amino acids. CDR3 nucleotides: TGTGCCAGCAGCCTCGCTAGCGGGAGACGCTCAGATACGCAGTATTTT. It translates to CASSLASGRRSDTQYF. The full variable domain, rest sourced from reference TRBV7-2 and TRBJ2-3, is GAGVSQSPSNKVTEKGKDVELRCDPISGHTALYWYRQSLGQGLEFLIYFQGNSAPDKSGLPSDRFSAERTGGSVSTLTIQRTQQEDSAVYLCASSLASGRRSDTQYFGPGTRLTVL.

The J gene is TRBJ2-7, the V gene TRBV3-1 (or the pseudogene TRBV3-2); D is ambiguous. TRBJ2-5 matches the DNA end more closely, so the J call is doubtful. Germline CDR1 is LGHDT and CDR2 is YNNKEL (reference sequence). This CDR3 spans 12 amino acids. CDR3 amino acids: CASSQDLRTQYF. DNA for the CDR3: TGTGCCAGCAGCCAAGATCTTCGGACCCAGTACTTC.

The chain uses TRBV11-2 and TRBJ2-7, with TRBD2 as a possible D gene (7 bases). Trimming took off 4 bases at V and 7 bases at J, with 20 bases between the two ends. The CDR3 is 15 residues long. Germline V gives CDR1 SGHAT, CDR2 FQNNGV. DNA of the CDR3: TGTGCCAGCAGCTCCCTACTAGCGCCCAGGGGAGAGCAGTACTTC. It specifies CASSSLLAPRGEQYF.

CDR3 protein: CASSDRGATNEKLFF. The CDR3 coding sequence is TGTGCCAGCAGCGACCGGGGGGCAACTAATGAAAAACTGTTTTTT. This chain links TRBV4-2 with TRBJ1-4; D may be TRBD1 (5 bases). Germline V CDR1 and CDR2: LGHNA, YNFKEQ. The CDR3 has 15 residues. Trimming took off 5 bases at V and 0 bases at J, with 10 bases between the two ends.